The TCR beta chain under discussion was sequenced for a study of T cell responses to AZD1222 COVID-19 vaccine. Study findings and constraints: Spike-specific TCR breadth and depth grew following two AZD1222 doses. CD4 TCRs covered the whole spike, strongest at regions 160-218 and 743-854. Unmutated variant regions are reportedly the target of nearly half of TCRs that are spike-specific.

This CDR3 has 14 residues. CDR1 SGHAT and CDR2 FQNNGV come from the germline V gene. Trimming pared 5 bases from V and 6 bases from J, leaving 16 bases between. This clone was seen a handful of times. Its antigen is undetermined. Libraries were prepared by immunoSEQ multiplex PCR; TCRdb keeps only in-frame clonotypes and omits some of them. The table shows some 170,000 clones, with around 92% occurring only once. The chain couples TRBV11-2 to TRBJ1-2; a possible D gene is TRBD1 (6 bases). This receptor was obtained from an adult in good health. The sequenced sample was peripheral blood, obtained on day 0 of MenACWY control vaccination. The DNA of the CDR3 is TGTGCCAGCAGCCCGGGACAAAATGAGCATGGCTACACCTTC. Its translation is CASSPGQNEHGYTF.